A selection of T cell receptor beta chains follows, all from one sample in a study of Ad26.COV2.S vaccination and SARS-CoV-2 variants. The data were produced by immunoSEQ multiplex PCR, yet TCRdb's version contains in-frame clones alone and is incomplete. The sample has around 450,000 clones, about 90% seen once. Sequencing was performed on peripheral blood, taken in a trial of Ad26.COV2.S vaccine versus placebo. The receptor set was obtained from a person aged 18-65 years who received the Ad26.COV2.S COVID-19 vaccine or a placebo. The CDR3 runs from the conserved cysteine through the conserved F or W. Fields, in order: D gene, clone size, V gene, J gene, CDR3 protein, CDR3 DNA. D genes are given only for firm matches. Some rows have no size entry. The others give once, few or many, or a class for an expanded clone.

>TRBD1|-|TRBV27|TRBJ1-3
CASRPGTGGDTIYF
TGTGCCAGCAGGCCTGGGACAGGGGGAGACACCATATATTTT
>-|-|TRBV24-1|TRBJ2-1
CATSDFGPGGGDNEQFF
-
>-|-|TRBV5-4|TRBJ2-7
CASSWDRGAYEQYF
TGTGCCAGCAGCTGGGACCGAGGGGCCTACGAGCAGTACTTC
>-|few|TRBV30|TRBJ2-6
CAWTGGGSSSGANVLTF
TGTGCCTGGACCGGGGGCGGCTCCAGCTCTGGGGCCAACGTCCTGACTTTC
>TRBD2|-|TRBV9|TRBJ2-7
CASSVGLAGDEQYF
TGTGCCAGCAGCGTAGGGCTAGCGGGAGACGAGCAGTACTTC
>TRBD2|-|TRBV6-2/TRBV6-3|TRBJ2-1
CASSSAGEDEQFF
TGTGCCAGCAGTTCAGCGGGAGAGGATGAGCAGTTCTTC
>-|-|TRBV6-5|TRBJ2-5
CASSQGGTETQYF
TGTGCCAGCAGTCAGGGGGGTACGGAGACCCAGTACTTC
>TRBD2|-|TRBV6-5|TRBJ2-1
CASSERGPYNEQFF
TGTGCCAGCTCCGAGCGGGGCCCGTACAATGAGCAGTTCTTC
>-|few|TRBV3-1/TRBV3-2|TRBJ1-6
CASSQAVTGSPLHF
TGTGCCAGCAGCCAAGCAGTCACCGGTTCACCCCTCCACTTT
>TRBD1|-|TRBV19|TRBJ2-4
CASSPRYRTGDKNIQYF
TGTGCCAGTAGTCCCCGTTACCGGACAGGAGATAAAAACATTCAGTACTTC
>TRBD1|-|TRBV6-2/TRBV6-3|TRBJ2-2
CASSWAQGADGELFF
TGTGCCAGCAGTTGGGCACAGGGGGCGGACGGGGAGCTGTTTTTT
>TRBD1|-|TRBV7-7|TRBJ2-1
CASSLGQGAYNEQFF
TGTGCTAGCAGCTTAGGTCAGGGGGCCTACAATGAGCAGTTCTTC
>TRBD2|-|TRBV19|TRBJ2-7
CASSPRGLAGGYEQYF
TGTGCCAGTAGTCCGAGGGGACTAGCGGGGGGCTACGAGCAGTACTTC
>-|-|TRBV7-9|TRBJ2-2
CASSGVRGELFF
TGTGCCAGCAGCGGTGTCCGCGGGGAGCTGTTTTTT
>-|-|TRBV4-3|TRBJ1-5
CASSPGPGGNQPQHF
TGCGCCAGCAGCCCAGGGCCGGGTGGCAATCAGCCCCAGCATTTT
>TRBD1|-|TRBV6-1|TRBJ1-3
CASSVPTGVTGNTIYF
TGTGCCAGCAGTGTCCCAACAGGGGTTACTGGAAACACCATATATTTT
>TRBD1|-|TRBV19|TRBJ1-2
CASSPGQGTGYTF
TGTGCCAGTAGTCCCGGACAGGGGACAGGCTACACCTTC
>TRBD1|-|TRBV19|TRBJ2-1
CASSLRTGVLDNEQFF
TGTGCCAGTAGTCTACGGACAGGGGTACTCGACAATGAGCAGTTCTTC
>-|-|TRBV9|TRBJ2-7
CASSELAYSYEQYF
TGTGCCAGCAGCGAACTAGCCTACTCCTACGAGCAGTACTTC
>-|-|TRBV28|TRBJ2-7
CASSLSWGSGAREQYF
TGTGCCAGCAGTTTATCATGGGGGAGCGGCGCGCGGGAGCAGTACTTC
>-|-|TRBV6-5|TRBJ1-3
CASRPLRIGTIYF
TGTGCCAGCAGGCCCCTCAGGATAGGCACCATATATTTT
>-|once|TRBV7-2|TRBJ1-2
CASSLEGGSYGYTF
TGTGCCAGCAGCTTAGAGGGGGGTAGTTATGGCTACACCTTC
>-|once|TRBV27|TRBJ1-6
CASSSIFRVESPLHF
TGTGCCAGCAGTTCGATTTTCAGGGTTGAATCACCCCTCCACTTT
>-|once|TRBV11-3|TRBJ1-1
CASSLGGEGTEAFF
TGTGCCAGCAGCTTAGGAGGGGAGGGCACTGAAGCTTTCTTT
>-|-|TRBV2|TRBJ1-2
CASSDRGSLLGGYTF
TGTGCCAGCAGTGACCGGGGCAGTTTATTAGGCGGCTACACCTTC
>-|-|TRBV2|TRBJ1-1
CASIGGRTEAFF
TGTGCCAGCATAGGGGGACGGACTGAAGCTTTCTTT
>TRBD1|-|TRBV9|TRBJ1-1
CASSVGGQGAVAEAFF
TGTGCCAGCAGCGTGGGGGGACAGGGGGCTGTCGCTGAAGCTTTCTTT
>TRBD1|-|TRBV25-1|TRBJ1-6
CASAQGALPLHF
TGTGCCAGCGCACAGGGGGCTCTTCCCCTCCACTTT
>-|-|TRBV19|TRBJ2-4
CASSIPGGDIQYF
TGTGCCAGTAGTATCCCAGGCGGGGACATTCAGTACTTC
>TRBD2|once|TRBV2|TRBJ2-1
CASSRGTSGSGQFF
TGTGCCAGCAGCCGTGGGACTAGCGGGAGCGGCCAGTTCTTC
>-|-|TRBV15|TRBJ2-1
CATENREEQFF
TGTGCCACCGAGAATCGGGAGGAGCAGTTCTTC
>-|few|TRBV11-2|TRBJ2-7
CASSLTPLGQSIGEQYF
TGTGCCAGCAGCTTGACCCCCCTCGGCCAGTCGATTGGCGAGCAGTACTTC
>-|-|TRBV30|TRBJ1-1
CAWTLQGEAFF
TGTGCCTGGACCTTACAGGGTGAAGCTTTCTTT
>TRBD2|-|TRBV11-2|TRBJ2-7
CASSQGTSGRVSYEQYF
TGTGCCAGCAGCCAAGGGACTAGCGGGAGGGTTTCCTACGAGCAGTACTTC
>-|-|TRBV28|TRBJ2-7
CASSSGLESEQYF
TGTGCCAGCAGTTCGGGTCTAGAATCCGAGCAGTACTTC
>TRBD2|-|TRBV24-1|TRBJ2-1
CATSDQAGVLYNEQFF
TGTGCCACCAGTGATCAGGCGGGAGTACTCTACAATGAGCAGTTCTTC
>TRBD2|-|TRBV30|TRBJ2-2
CAWDPLAGDTGELFF
TGTGCCTGGGACCCTCTAGCGGGAGACACCGGGGAGCTGTTTTTT
>-|-|TRBV5-1|TRBJ2-7
CASSLAGSYPYEQYF
TGCGCCAGCAGCTTGGCCGGCAGTTACCCCTACGAGCAGTACTTC
>-|-|TRBV27|TRBJ2-7
CASSPLRGSAEQYF
TGTGCCAGCAGTCCCCTACGGGGATCGGCCGAGCAGTACTTC
>-|few|TRBV19|TRBJ2-5
CASTRGGMETQYF
TGTGCCAGTACTAGAGGGGGTATGGAGACCCAGTACTTC
>-|-|TRBV15|TRBJ1-5
CATSRQGPAPNQPQHF
TGTGCCACCAGCAGACAGGGGCCCGCCCCCAATCAGCCCCAGCATTTT
>-|-|TRBV6-5|TRBJ1-6
CASSYSQGDNSPLHF
TGTGCCAGCAGTTACTCACAGGGTGATAATTCACCCCTCCACTTT
>-|-|TRBV7-9|TRBJ1-4
CASSSGVPRDNLYNEGLFF
TGTGCCAGCAGCTCCGGGGTCCCGCGGGACAACCTTTATAACGAGGGACTGTTTTTT
>-|-|TRBV5-1|TRBJ1-4
CASSFSGGSDEKLFF
TGCGCCAGCAGCTTTTCCGGGGGGAGTGACGAAAAACTGTTTTTT
>TRBD2|-|TRBV5-6|TRBJ2-3
CASSLALNSGSFDTQYF
TGTGCCAGCAGCTTGGCCTTGAATAGCGGGAGTTTTGATACGCAGTATTTT
>-|-|TRBV24-1|TRBJ2-1
CATSGDNLAYNEQFF
TGTGCCACCAGTGGGGACAATCTAGCCTACAATGAGCAGTTCTTC